This T cell receptor beta chain appears in the sequencing data of a study of T cell responses to AZD1222 COVID-19 vaccine. Findings and caveats of the study: Once two AZD1222 doses were given, Spike-specific TCR breadth and depth went up. Regions 160-218 and 743-854 held dominance among vaccine-associated CD4 TCRs, which spanned spike. The sample set comprised mostly white British donors with more females, and clonal diversity was possibly underestimated.

TCRdb keeps only in-frame clones here, not all; method: immunoSEQ multiplex PCR. The table shows under 200,000 clones, with roughly 90% occurring only once. CDR3 length: 16 amino acids. J gave up 0 bases and V 2 bases, and 1 base lay outside the gene matches. Germline loops: CDR1 SNHLY, CDR2 FYNNEI. As concerns this clone: Its matching antigen is unknown.

This rearrangement joins TRBV2 to TRBJ1-1, with 12 positions matching TRBD1. Sequencing used peripheral blood, obtained on day 0 of AZD1222 vaccination. This receptor was obtained from an adult in good health. CDR3 DNA: TGTGCCAGCAGTGAAAGGGACAGGGGGCTGAACACTGAAGCTTTCTTT. It specifies CASSERDRGLNTEAFF.